Each of the 21 T cell receptor beta chains below was sequenced from the same sample in a study of early T cells in non-severe SARS-CoV-2 infection. TCRdb redid the calling of the 5' RACE reads with MiXCR, one entry per CDR3 protein. The sample carries roughly 40,000 distinct CDR3 sequences, approximately 7.1% recorded once. The sequenced sample was whole blood. The receptors shown here come from an adult who was a healthcare worker with PCR-confirmed SARS-CoV-2 infection or an uninfected control (not recorded which).

Points on this clonotype: This CDR3 is missing its conserved last phenylalanine or tryptophan, likely due to a read error. V usage is TRBV7-9 and J usage is TRBJ1-2; no reliable D call. The CDR3 has 13 residues. Germline V gives CDR1 SEHNR, CDR2 FQNEAQ (reference sequence). With 1 base removed from V and 3 bases from J, the gap between germline ends came to 6 bases. DNA of the CDR3: TGTGCCAGCAGCTTAGGGACCGACTATGGCTACACCCTC. Protein sequence: CASSLGTDYGYTL.

This clonotype was recorded many times. This CDR3 is CASSPPGTQENGYTF. The CDR3 DNA reads as TGTGCCAGCTCACCACCGGGCACACAGGAAAATGGCTACACCTTC. The chain recombines TRBV18 with TRBJ1-2; perhaps TRBD1 as D (5 bases). CDR1 and CDR2 from the germline V gene are KGHSH and LQKENI. The CDR3 contains 15 residues. Deletions cut 0 bases from V and 6 bases from J, with 14 bases between.

The chain links TRBV5-6 to TRBJ2-7; TRBD2 matches 7 bases. The CDR3 runs to 13 residues. V lost 2 bases, J lost 7 bases, and 6 bases stayed unmatched. CDR1 and CDR2 (germline): SGHDT, YYEEEE. The CDR3 sequence is CASSFMAGEEQYF. In DNA form, the CDR3 reads TGTGCCAGCAGCTTTATGGCGGGGGAAGAGCAGTACTTC.

Ten or more counts support this clonotype. J is TRBJ2-2 and V is TRBV5-5; 7 nucleotides align to TRBD1. Germline CDR1 reads SGHKS; CDR2 reads YYEKEE (reference sequence). The V gene end was trimmed by 2 bases and the J gene end by 8 bases; junction bases not matched to a gene: 9. The CDR3 has 15 residues. This CDR3 reads CASSFMTGSFGELFF. Here the CDR3 DNA reads TGTGCCAGCAGCTTCATGACAGGGTCATTTGGGGAGCTGTTTTTT.

The J gene is TRBJ2-7, the V gene TRBV12-3 or TRBV12-4; D ambiguous. Trimming pared 5 bases from V and 1 base from J, leaving 9 bases between. This CDR3 contains 13 residues. CDR3 bases: TGTGCCAGCAGTGTGACGACATCCTACGAGCAGTACTTC. It yields the protein CASSVTTSYEQYF.

This rearrangement joins TRBV2 to TRBJ2-3; 12 nucleotides match TRBD1. Trimming took 6 bases from V and 6 from J; bases not matched to a gene: 7. This CDR3 spans 15 amino acids. Per the germline V gene, CDR1 is SNHLY and CDR2 is FYNNEI. CDR3 loop: CASSPGTGGGDTQYF. CDR3 DNA sequence: TGTGCCAGCAGCCCCGGGACAGGGGGCGGGGATACGCAGTATTTT.

The chain recombines TRBV5-1 with TRBJ2-5; unclear D gene. CDR3 length: 13 amino acids. Between the trimmed V and J ends, which lost 3 bases and 2 bases, there was a span of 8 bases. Per germline, CDR1 SGHRS and CDR2 YFSETQ. CDR3 amino acids: CASSSSVQETQYF. For the CDR3, the DNA is TGCGCCAGCAGCTCGAGTGTTCAAGAGACCCAGTACTTC.

In its sample, this clonotype was seen a few times. J is TRBJ1-1 and V is TRBV30; D gene unclear. The germline CDR1 and CDR2 sequences are GTSNPN and SVGIG (reference sequence). V shed 0 bases and J shed 0 bases, with 5 bases lying between them. There are 13 residues in the CDR3. The CDR3 sequence is CAWSVHVNTEAFF. As DNA, the CDR3 is TGTGCCTGGAGTGTACACGTGAACACTGAAGCTTTCTTT.

V gene TRBV10-3 combines with J gene TRBJ2-2, with D tentatively TRBD1 (6 bases). Germline lookup yields CDR1 ENHRY and CDR2 SYGVKD. Trimming shortened V by 10 bases and J by 2 bases, and 23 bases separated the two germline ends. This CDR3 spans 17 amino acids. CDR3 in amino acids: CATTTRVSRGNTGELFF. CDR3 coding DNA: TGTGCCACTACCACCCGGGTGAGCAGGGGTAACACCGGGGAGCTGTTTTTT.

The chain is built from TRBV12-3 or TRBV12-4 and TRBJ1-1; no clear D gene. V gave up 3 bases and J gave up 4 bases, with 9 bases separating them. CDR3 size: 13 residues. CDR3 in amino acids: CASSLQRATEAFF. CDR3 in DNA: TGTGCCAGCAGTTTGCAAAGAGCCACTGAAGCTTTCTTT.

This clonotype has a count of ten or more. The chain has TRBV10-2 and TRBJ2-5, with 9 bases lining up with TRBD2. Germline lookup yields CDR1 WSHSY and CDR2 SAAADI. The J segment lost 1 base and the V segment lost 3 bases, leaving 6 bases of the junction unmatched. The CDR3 is 16 residues long. The CDR3 coding sequence is TGCGCCAGCAGTGAACCCGAGCGGGGGGCCCAAGAGACCCAGTACTTC. Its translation is CASSEPERGAQETQYF.

This clonotype has at least ten counts. The V call is TRBV12-3 or TRBV12-4, the J call TRBJ2-5; D may be TRBD1 or TRBD2 (6 bases each). There are 14 residues in the CDR3. V was cut by 6 bases and J by 3 bases, with 14 bases left in between. CDR3 nucleotide sequence: TGTGCCAGCAGCGCGGGACACCGAGAAGAGACCCAGTACTTC. Amino acids: CASSAGHREETQYF.

The chain is built from TRBV7-9 and TRBJ1-1; tentatively, D is TRBD1 (6 bases). The CDR3 is 14 residues long. V was trimmed by 3 bases and J by 3 bases, leaving 11 bases between them. Germline V gene sequence: CDR1 SEHNR, CDR2 FQNEAQ (reference sequence). The CDR3 DNA is TGTGCCAGCAGCTTCGGGGGCTCGGACACTGAAGCTTTCTTT. It codes for CASSFGGSDTEAFF.

This clonotype was found a few times. The rearrangement links TRBV6-5 to TRBJ2-3; 8 bases line up with TRBD1. This CDR3 has 16 residues. CDR1 and CDR2 (germline): MNHEY, SVGAGI. V trimming: 1 base; J trimming: 4 bases; junction bases outside the gene matches: 7. The CDR3 loop reads CASSYWGQAAADTQYF. CDR3 coding DNA: TGTGCCAGCAGTTACTGGGGACAGGCTGCCGCAGATACGCAGTATTTT.

The table lists this clonotype with many counts. The rearrangement joins TRBV2 to TRBJ1-4; no definite D call. The CDR3 has 17 amino acids. Trimming took off 5 bases at V and 4 bases at J, with 20 bases between the two ends. Germline V gives CDR1 SNHLY, CDR2 FYNNEI. CDR3 sequence (DNA): TGTGCCAGCAGTCAACTTAGTGATACCGCCTTTAATGAAAAACTGTTTTTT. Translated: CASSQLSDTAFNEKLFF.

A few counts support this clonotype. The V gene is TRBV20-1, the J gene TRBJ2-7, with 8 nucleotides matching TRBD2. Germline values: CDR1 DFQATT, CDR2 SNEGSKA (reference sequence). With V trimmed by 3 bases and J by 2 bases, 6 bases remained unmatched. The CDR3 is 14 residues long. The CDR3 DNA follows: TGCAGTGCTAGCCTGGCGGGAGGAACCTACGAGCAGTACTTC. Translating gives CSASLAGGTYEQYF.

This clonotype was observed many times. The gene calls are TRBV10-2 and TRBJ2-5; D gene uncertain. The CDR3 loop spans 14 amino acids. The germline CDR1 and CDR2 sequences are WSHSY and SAAADI. The V end lost 0 bases, the J end lost 5 bases, and 10 bases lay between the germline ends. The CDR3, as DNA: TGCGCCAGCAGTGAGTCCGGCCTGGGGGAGACCCAGTACTTC. Protein product: CASSESGLGETQYF.

This clonotype was detected only a few times. This rearrangement joins TRBV2 to TRBJ1-1, with TRBD1 as a possible D gene (5 bases). CDR3 length: 17 amino acids. Germline lookup yields CDR1 SNHLY and CDR2 FYNNEI. Trimming stripped 7 bases from V and 0 bases from J, with 21 bases between. CDR3 DNA: TGTGCCAGCATTTCCCCTGGCGGGGGTTTGGTGAACACTGAAGCTTTCTTT. It translates to CASISPGGGLVNTEAFF.

The rearrangement uses TRBV7-9 and TRBJ2-7; D is uncertain. CDR1 is SEHNR and CDR2 is FQNEAQ in the germline V gene (reference sequence). Trimming removed 5 bases at V and 12 bases at J, with 14 bases between. The length of the CDR3 is 11 residues. CDR3 bases: TGTGCCAGCAGCAAGACGGCTGTTTTGTACTTC. This sequence encodes CASSKTAVLYF. The whole variable domain, filled in from reference TRBV7-9 and TRBJ2-7, reads DTGVSQNPRHKITKRGQNVTFRCDPISEHNRLYWYRQTLGQGPEFLTYFQNEAQLEKSRLLSDRFSAERPKGSFSTLEIQRTEQGDSAMYLCASSKTAVLYFGPGTRLTVT.

The chain couples TRBV6-2 or TRBV6-3 to TRBJ2-1; maybe TRBD1 (5 bases). Germline CDR1 is MNHEY and CDR2 is SVGEGT. The V gene lost 6 bases and the J gene lost 7 bases, with 10 bases spanning the gap. CDR3 length: 12 amino acids. The CDR3 spells CASSPGKNEQFF. In DNA, the CDR3 is TGTGCCAGCAGCCCAGGGAAGAATGAGCAGTTCTTC.

The CDR3: CASSLRRLNTEAFF. As DNA, the CDR3 is TGTGCCAGCAGTTTAAGGCGATTGAACACTGAAGCTTTCTTT. This sequence joins TRBV12-3 or TRBV12-4 and TRBJ1-1, with D unclear. The CDR3 extends over 14 amino acids. V lost 2 bases, J lost 0 bases, and 7 bases lay in between.